The 30 T cell receptor beta chains given below trace back to one sample, sequenced in a study of cytotoxic CD8 clonotypes in ibrutinib-treated CLL. Here immunoSEQ multiplex PCR was the method, and the copy in TCRdb shows in-frame clones only, minus some. The sample holds over 110,000 clones, around 93% seen once. The sequenced sample was PBMCs, obtained after 12 months of ibrutinib treatment. These receptors were collected from a human donor with chronic lymphocytic leukemia.

The chain has TRBV6-5 and TRBJ1-1, with a weak D call TRBD1 (6 bases). The CDR3 runs 14 residues. CDR1 is MNHEY and CDR2 is SVGAGI in the germline V gene. V lost 5 bases and J 1 base, leaving 11 bases between the germline ends. DNA for the CDR3: TGTGCCAGCAGTAGCCTGGGGGCGAACACTGAAGCTTTCTTT. As protein: CASSSLGANTEAFF.

The genes are TRBV4-1 and TRBJ2-2; 9 nucleotides match TRBD1. Germline CDR1 is MGHRA and CDR2 is YSYEKL. The V segment lost 5 bases and the J segment 2 bases; nucleotides outside the gene matches: 15. The CDR3 sequence is 19 residues long. CDR3 coding DNA: TGCGCCAGCAGCTATCCTCTCCCCAGACAGGGGGAAAACACCGGGGAGCTGTTTTTT. As protein: CASSYPLPRQGENTGELFF.

This clone came up once. This chain uses TRBV7-8 with TRBJ2-1, with D possibly TRBD1 on 5 matching bases. Trimming removed 2 bases at V and 0 bases at J, with 20 bases between. The CDR3 runs to 19 residues. Germline loops: CDR1 SGHVS, CDR2 FQNEAQ. This CDR3 reads CASSLPLGHPRSSYNEQFF. The DNA for the CDR3 is TGTGCCAGCAGCTTACCTCTCGGACATCCCAGGAGCTCCTACAATGAGCAGTTCTTC.

For the CDR3, the DNA is TGTGCCAGCAGCAAGAGTCCCCACCGCTCTTCTGGGGCCAACGTCCTGACTTTC. Protein sequence: CASSKSPHRSSGANVLTF. The chain couples TRBV21-1 to TRBJ2-6; the table's D gene call, TRBD2, was not cross checked with the DNA. TRBV21-1 is tagged as a pseudogene. The CDR3 runs 18 residues.

The chain carries TRBV27 and TRBJ1-4, with TRBD1 matching 8 bases. V was clipped by 5 bases and J by 4 bases; unmatched bases: 9. CDR1 and CDR2 from the germline V gene are MNHEY and SMNVEV (reference sequence). The CDR3 loop spans 16 amino acids. CDR3 DNA sequence: TGTGCCAGCAGTCGCAGGGACAGGACTAATAATGAAAAACTGTTTTTT. Translation: CASSRRDRTNNEKLFF.

This clone was seen more than once but under ten times. This chain uses TRBV28 with TRBJ1-3; 7 bases align to TRBD1. The CDR3 is made up of 15 amino acids. J lost 6 bases, V lost 4 bases, and 9 bases had no gene match. CDR1 and CDR2 from the germline V gene are MDHEN and SYDVKM. The DNA for the CDR3 is TGTGCCAGCAGTTCCCCCCCGGGACAGACAAACACCATATATTTT. Protein: CASSSPPGQTNTIYF.

This clone was picked up one time. The V and J genes are TRBV27 and TRBJ2-3, with D uncertain. Trimming left V 0 bases short and J 0 bases short, with 10 bases between. This CDR3 has 16 amino acids. Germline V CDR1 and CDR2: MNHEY, SMNVEV (reference sequence). The CDR3 DNA reads as TGTGCCAGCAGTTTATCTCGGGTCCCTAGCACAGATACGCAGTATTTT. Encoded protein: CASSLSRVPSTDTQYF.

This clone was found once. The gene calls are TRBV4-3 and TRBJ2-2; D is unresolved. V lost 5 bases and J lost 6, with 7 bases in between. Germline CDR1 LGHNA, CDR2 YSLEER. The CDR3 runs to 12 residues. CDR3 DNA: TGCGCCAGCAGCTTGGGCTCCGGGGAGCTGTTTTTT. This sequence encodes CASSLGSGELFF.

The chain combines TRBV27 with TRBJ2-1; D is uncertain. This CDR3 has 14 amino acids. V was clipped by 2 bases and J by 0 bases, with 5 bases between them. Germline V gives CDR1 MNHEY, CDR2 SMNVEV (reference sequence). The CDR3 sequence: CASSLVGSYNEQFF. The CDR3, as DNA: TGTGCCAGCAGTTTAGTGGGCTCCTACAATGAGCAGTTCTTC.

The chain joins TRBV9 to TRBJ1-2; D may be TRBD1 (5 bases). In germline, CDR1 is SGDLS, CDR2 YYNGEE. V shed 4 bases and J shed 8 bases, with 18 bases lying between them. The CDR3 is 14 residues long. The CDR3 sequence is CASSTKAGSGGYTF. DNA for the CDR3: TGTGCCAGCAGCACGAAGGCAGGGTCCGGCGGCTACACCTTC.

The V and J genes are TRBV28 and TRBJ2-1; D may correspond to TRBD1 or TRBD2 (5 bases each). Germline V CDR1 and CDR2: MDHEN, SYDVKM. V gave up 4 bases and J gave up 5 bases, with 24 bases separating them. This CDR3 contains 18 residues. The CDR3 DNA reads as TGTGCCAGCAGTTCCCCCTTGGTCCAGCGGAGAGGGGACAATGAGCAGTTCTTC. Encoded protein: CASSSPLVQRRGDNEQFF. Full variable domain (outside the CDR3, taken from reference TRBV28 and TRBJ2-1): DVKVTQSSRYLVKRTGEKVFLECVQDMDHENMFWYRQDPGLGLRLIYFSYDVKMKEKGDIPEGYSVSREKKERFSLILESASTNQTSMYLCASSSPLVQRRGDNEQFFGPGTRLTVL.

This clone appeared a single time. The rearrangement uses TRBV7-9 and TRBJ2-3; D is unresolved. Germline V lookup: CDR1 SEHNR, CDR2 FQNEAQ (reference sequence). The CDR3 consists of 12 residues. V was trimmed by 7 bases and J by 3 bases, leaving 8 bases between them. The CDR3 DNA is TGTGCCAGCACCACCGCTACAGATACGCAGTATTTT. Residues: CASTTATDTQYF.

The chain couples TRBV14 to TRBJ2-3, with D tentatively TRBD1 (6 bases). This CDR3 comprises 16 residues. Trimming cost V 0 bases and J 1 base, with 11 bases left between them. Germline loops: CDR1 SGHDN, CDR2 FVKESK. The CDR3 reads CASSQDWDTRTDTQYF. CDR3 sequence (DNA): TGTGCCAGCAGCCAAGATTGGGACACCCGCACAGATACGCAGTATTTT.

This chain joins TRBV7-8 and TRBJ2-7; 13 nucleotides line up with TRBD2. J was trimmed by 2 bases and V by 4 bases; bases with no gene match: 2. The CDR3 sequence is 15 residues long. The V gene's germline CDR1 is SGHVS and CDR2 FQNEAQ. CDR3 protein: CASSSLAGGAYEQYF. DNA for the CDR3: TGTGCCAGCAGCTCACTAGCGGGAGGGGCCTACGAGCAGTACTTC. Supplemented by reference TRBV7-8 and TRBJ2-7, the full variable domain reads GAGVSQSPRYKVAKRGQDVALRCDPISGHVSLFWYQQALGQGPEFLTYFQNEAQLDKSGLPSDRFFAERPEGSVSTLKIQRTQQEDSAVYLCASSSLAGGAYEQYFGPGTRLTVT.

About this clone: At one boundary the junction diverges from the germline segment, which might be a read error. This rearrangement joins TRBV7-7 to TRBJ2-3; 9 positions agree with TRBD2. The CDR3 covers 18 residues. From germline, CDR1 is SSHAT and CDR2 FNYEAQ (reference sequence). The CDR3 coding sequence is TGTGCTAGCAGCCCCAGAGGGGCGGGAGGGCCAGGCACAGATACGCAGTATTTT. This gives the protein CASSPRGAGGPGTDTQYF.

The chain is built from TRBV19 and TRBJ2-7, with no clear D. V was pared by 4 bases and J by 0 bases, with 10 bases between. The germline gives CDR1 LNHDA, CDR2 SQIVND (reference sequence). The CDR3 has 14 amino acids. CDR3 in DNA: TGTGCCAGTAGTACTGCCGGCTTCTCCTACGAGCAGTACTTC. As protein: CASSTAGFSYEQYF.

This clone was recorded only once. V gene TRBV11-1 combines with J gene TRBJ2-7; 8 bases are shared with TRBD1. This CDR3 is 15 amino acids long. V was pared by 0 bases and J by 2 bases, with 3 bases of the junction left unmatched. The germline CDR1 and CDR2 sequences are SGHAT and FQDESV (reference sequence). CDR3 region: CASSLAPGQAYEQYF. Here the CDR3 DNA reads TGTGCCAGCAGCTTAGCCCCGGGACAGGCCTACGAGCAGTACTTC. The full variable domain, completed using reference TRBV11-1 and TRBJ2-7, is EAEVAQSPRYKITEKSQAVAFWCDPISGHATLYWYRQILGQGPELLVQFQDESVVDDSQLPKDRFSAERLKGVDSTLKIQPAELGDSAMYLCASSLAPGQAYEQYFGPGTRLTVT.

The chain has TRBV27 and TRBJ1-1; D is uncertain. Germline loops: CDR1 MNHEY, CDR2 SMNVEV (reference sequence). The CDR3 sequence is 12 residues long. Trimming took 9 bases from V and 5 from J, leaving 13 bases between them. CDR3 sequence: CASGIGSTEAFF. Written as DNA, the CDR3 is TGTGCCAGTGGGATAGGGTCGACTGAAGCTTTCTTT.

J is TRBJ2-2 and V is TRBV7-9, with D possibly called TRBD1 or TRBD2 (5 bases each). The CDR3 has 16 residues. The V end was cut by 8 bases, the J end by 2 bases, with 18 bases between. The germline V gene has CDR1 SEHNR and CDR2 FQNEAQ (reference sequence). The chain's CDR3 is CASGTEGPFNTGELFF. DNA for the CDR3: TGTGCCAGCGGGACCGAAGGGCCTTTCAACACCGGGGAGCTGTTTTTT.

The chain links TRBV7-2 to TRBJ2-1; TRBD2 agrees at 10 bases. Germline-derived CDR1 and CDR2 are SGHTA and FQGNSA. After removal of 5 bases from V and 4 bases from J, the junction contained 5 bases not matched to a gene. The CDR3 spans 15 residues. The CDR3 DNA is TGTGCCAGCAGCCCTAGCGGGAGAGGATACAATGAGCAGTTCTTC. This encodes CASSPSGRGYNEQFF.

The sample holds one count of this clone. The chain employs TRBV19 and TRBJ2-2; D is unresolved. This CDR3 has 13 amino acids. Trimming took off 5 bases at V and 7 bases at J, with 11 bases between the two ends. Germline V gene data show CDR1 as LNHDA and CDR2 as SQIVND (reference sequence). CDR3: CASSARSVGELFF. Written as DNA, the CDR3 is TGTGCCAGTAGTGCTCGGTCGGTCGGGGAGCTGTTTTTT.

V is TRBV7-9 and J is TRBJ1-5, with TRBD1 as a possible D gene (5 bases). V lost 1 base to trimming and J lost 6 bases, with 10 bases between them. CDR3 length equals 14 residues. Per germline, CDR1 SEHNR and CDR2 FQNEAQ (reference sequence). In DNA form, the CDR3 reads TGTGCCAGCAGCTTAGGACAGCAGGGTCAGCCCCAGCATTTT. Translated: CASSLGQQGQPQHF.

V is TRBV5-1 and J is TRBJ2-7, with D unclear. The CDR3 loop spans 13 amino acids. Per the germline V gene, CDR1 is SGHRS and CDR2 is YFSETQ. The V end lost 2 bases, the J end lost 0 bases, and 6 bases lay between the germline ends. The DNA of the CDR3 is TGCGCCAGCAGCTTTGAAAGCTCCTACGAGCAGTACTTC. Amino acids: CASSFESSYEQYF.

V and J are TRBV27 and TRBJ2-1, with 9 positions matching TRBD2. V shed 2 bases, J shed 5 bases, and the junction held 7 bases outside the gene matches. Germline values: CDR1 MNHEY, CDR2 SMNVEV (reference sequence). The CDR3 is made up of 16 amino acids. The CDR3 sequence is CASSLAGGPLNNEQFF. CDR3 bases: TGTGCCAGCAGTTTAGCGGGAGGGCCGTTGAACAATGAGCAGTTCTTC.

The chain is built from TRBV29-1 and TRBJ1-1; 11 positions match TRBD1. The CDR3 runs to 14 residues. Germline CDR1 reads SQVTM; CDR2 reads ANQGSEA. With 3 bases clipped from V and 4 bases from J, the junction kept 4 bases outside the gene matches. The CDR3 nucleotides are TGCAGCGTTGAGAGGGGACAGGGGGGCACTGAAGCTTTCTTT. This translates into CSVERGQGGTEAFF.

V is TRBV7-9 and J is TRBJ2-1; 8 bases agree with TRBD1. This CDR3 region has 13 residues. Germline V gene sequence: CDR1 SEHNR, CDR2 FQNEAQ (reference sequence). V lost 7 bases and J lost 10; bases outside the gene matches: 9. CDR3 bases: TGTGCCAGCACCGAGACAGGGGAACGAGAGCAGTTCTTC. Protein sequence: CASTETGEREQFF.

The CDR3 nucleotides read TGTGCCAGCAGCCCTCGACAGGAGACCCCACCTTTCTTT. It yields the protein CASSPRQETPPFF. The V and J genes are TRBV7-2 and TRBJ1-1, with D maybe TRBD1 (6 bases). There are 13 residues in the CDR3. The germline CDR1 and CDR2 sequences are SGHTA and FQGNSA. V lost 5 bases, J lost 12 bases, and 19 bases lay in between.

This clone has more than one count but fewer than ten. The rearrangement links TRBV6-5 to TRBJ1-2, with D unresolved. Germline CDR1 MNHEY, CDR2 SVGAGI. Trimming left V 5 bases short and J 1 base short, with 14 bases between. The CDR3 is made up of 15 amino acids. CDR3 loop: CASSTDSWGNYGYTF. CDR3 bases: TGTGCCAGCAGTACGGACTCTTGGGGTAACTATGGCTACACCTTC.

V gene TRBV11-2 combines with J gene TRBJ1-1; D call uncertain. Germline V gene sequence: CDR1 SGHAT, CDR2 FQNNGV. Trimming left V 0 bases short and J 7 bases short, with 12 bases between. CDR3 length: 14 amino acids. CDR3 region: CASSLDRASREAFF. CDR3 bases: TGTGCCAGCAGCTTAGATCGGGCCAGTCGTGAAGCTTTCTTT.

The chain carries TRBV4-1 and TRBJ2-7; 8 bases map to TRBD2. Per germline, CDR1 MGHRA and CDR2 YSYEKL. This CDR3 is 19 amino acids long. The trim removed 4 bases at V and 2 bases at J, leaving 19 bases unmatched. CDR3: CASSLQGGAGDFEAYEQYF. CDR3 coding DNA: TGCGCCAGCAGCCTCCAGGGAGGAGCGGGAGATTTTGAGGCCTACGAGCAGTACTTC.